This TCR beta chain was sequenced for a study of cytomegalovirus exposure and HLA in healthy donors. CDR1 is KGHSH and CDR2 is LQKENI in the germline V gene. The length of the CDR3 is 13 residues. J was trimmed by 3 bases and V by 6 bases; bases with no gene match: 4. PCR amplification relied on 60 Vbeta primers (plus 13 Jbeta primers). Produced via immunoSEQ multiplex PCR; TCRdb's table is partial and in-frame only. The sample includes hundreds of thousands of clones, roughly 79% of them seen just once. The rearrangement links TRBV18 to TRBJ2-7, with 8 bases aligning to TRBD1. The sample comprised PBMCs. This TCR was recovered from a male donor in good health and CMV-seronegative. Here the CDR3 reads CASSTGTGYEQYF. For the CDR3, the DNA is TGTGCCAGCTCCACCGGGACAGGCTACGAGCAGTACTTC.